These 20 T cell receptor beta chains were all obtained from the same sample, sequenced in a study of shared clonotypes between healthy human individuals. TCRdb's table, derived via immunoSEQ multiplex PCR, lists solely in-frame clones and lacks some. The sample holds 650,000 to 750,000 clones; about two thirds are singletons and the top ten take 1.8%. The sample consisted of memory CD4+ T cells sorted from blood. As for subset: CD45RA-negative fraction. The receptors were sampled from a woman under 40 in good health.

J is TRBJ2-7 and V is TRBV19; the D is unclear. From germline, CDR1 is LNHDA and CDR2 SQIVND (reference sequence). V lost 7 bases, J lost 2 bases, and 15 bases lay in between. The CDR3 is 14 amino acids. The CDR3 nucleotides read TGTGCCAGTACCCCGACGGCGGCGACCTACGAGCAGTACTTC. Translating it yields CASTPTAATYEQYF. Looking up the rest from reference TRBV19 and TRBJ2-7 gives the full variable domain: DGGITQSPKYLFRKEGQNVTLSCEQNLNHDAMYWYRQDPGQGLRLIYYSQIVNDFQKGDIAEGYSVSREKKESFPLTVTSAQKNPTAFYLCASTPTAATYEQYFGPGTRLTVT.

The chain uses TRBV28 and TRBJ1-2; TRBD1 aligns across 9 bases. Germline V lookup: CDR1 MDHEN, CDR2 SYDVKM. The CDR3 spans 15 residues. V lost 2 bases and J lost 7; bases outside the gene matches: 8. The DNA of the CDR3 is TGTGCCAGCAGTTTAGGATCACAGGGGGCGCCTGGCTACACCTTC. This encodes CASSLGSQGAPGYTF.

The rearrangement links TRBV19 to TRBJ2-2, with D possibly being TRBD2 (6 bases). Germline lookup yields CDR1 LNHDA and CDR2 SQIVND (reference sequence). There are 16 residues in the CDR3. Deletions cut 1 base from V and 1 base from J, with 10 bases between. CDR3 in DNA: TGTGCCAGTAGTATAGCTGGGACTTTGAACACCGGGGAGCTGTTTTTT. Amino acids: CASSIAGTLNTGELFF.

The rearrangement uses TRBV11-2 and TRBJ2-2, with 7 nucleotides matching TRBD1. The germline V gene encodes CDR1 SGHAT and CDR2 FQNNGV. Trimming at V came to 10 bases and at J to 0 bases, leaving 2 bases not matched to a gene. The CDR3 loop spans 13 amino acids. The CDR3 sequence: CAIQGANTGELFF. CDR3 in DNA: TGTGCCATCCAGGGGGCGAACACCGGGGAGCTGTTTTTT.

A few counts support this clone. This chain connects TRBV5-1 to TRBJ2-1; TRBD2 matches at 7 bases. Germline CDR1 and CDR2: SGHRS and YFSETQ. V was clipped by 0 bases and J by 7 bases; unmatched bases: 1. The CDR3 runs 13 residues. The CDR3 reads CASSLGSGNEQFF. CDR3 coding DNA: TGCGCCAGCAGCTTGGGTAGCGGGAATGAGCAGTTCTTC. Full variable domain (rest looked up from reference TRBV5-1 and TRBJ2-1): KAGVTQTPRYLIKTRGQQVTLSCSPISGHRSVSWYQQTPGQGLQFLFEYFSETQRNKGNFPGRFSGRQFSNSRSEMNVSTLELGDSALYLCASSLGSGNEQFFGPGTRLTVL.

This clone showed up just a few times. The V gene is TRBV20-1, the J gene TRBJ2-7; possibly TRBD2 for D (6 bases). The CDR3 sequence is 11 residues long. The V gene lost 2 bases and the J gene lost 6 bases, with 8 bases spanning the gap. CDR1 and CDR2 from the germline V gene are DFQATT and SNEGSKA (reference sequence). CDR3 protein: CSARRDSEQYF. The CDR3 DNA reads TGCAGTGCTAGAAGGGACTCCGAGCAGTACTTC.

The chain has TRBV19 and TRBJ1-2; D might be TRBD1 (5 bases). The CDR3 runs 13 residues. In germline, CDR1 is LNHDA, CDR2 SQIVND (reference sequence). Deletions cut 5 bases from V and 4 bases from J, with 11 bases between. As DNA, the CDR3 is TGTGCCAGTAGTGGGGACCGCGCCTATGGCTACACCTTC. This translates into CASSGDRAYGYTF.

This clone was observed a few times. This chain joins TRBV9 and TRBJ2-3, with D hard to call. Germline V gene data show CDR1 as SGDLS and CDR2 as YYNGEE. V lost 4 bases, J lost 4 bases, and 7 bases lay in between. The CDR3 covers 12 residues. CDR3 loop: CASSPRPDTQYF. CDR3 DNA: TGTGCCAGCAGCCCGAGGCCAGATACGCAGTATTTT.

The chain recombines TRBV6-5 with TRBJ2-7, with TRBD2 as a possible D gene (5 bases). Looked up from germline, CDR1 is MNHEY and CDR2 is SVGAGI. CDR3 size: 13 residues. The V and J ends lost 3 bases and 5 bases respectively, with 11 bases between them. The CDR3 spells CASSYWFGNEQYF. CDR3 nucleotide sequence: TGTGCCAGCAGTTATTGGTTCGGGAACGAGCAGTACTTC.

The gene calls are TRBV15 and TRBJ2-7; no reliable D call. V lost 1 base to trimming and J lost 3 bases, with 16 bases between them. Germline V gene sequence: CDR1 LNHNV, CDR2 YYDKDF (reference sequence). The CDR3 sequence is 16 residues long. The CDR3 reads CATSRADSARFYEQYF. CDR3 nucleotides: TGTGCCACCAGCAGAGCAGACTCAGCGAGGTTCTACGAGCAGTACTTC.

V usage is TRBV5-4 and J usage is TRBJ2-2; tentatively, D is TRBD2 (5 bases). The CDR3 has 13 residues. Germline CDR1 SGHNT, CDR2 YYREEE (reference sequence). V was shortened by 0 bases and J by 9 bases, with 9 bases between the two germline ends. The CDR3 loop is CASSLGASWELFF. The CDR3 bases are TGTGCCAGCAGCTTGGGGGCTAGCTGGGAGCTGTTTTTT.

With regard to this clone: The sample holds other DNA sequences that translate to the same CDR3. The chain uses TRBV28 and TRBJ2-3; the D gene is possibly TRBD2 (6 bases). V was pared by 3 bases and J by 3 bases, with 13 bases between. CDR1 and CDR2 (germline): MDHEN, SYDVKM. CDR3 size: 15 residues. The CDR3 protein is CASSFQGLVTDTQYF. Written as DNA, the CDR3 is TGTGCCAGCAGTTTTCAGGGACTCGTTACAGATACGCAGTATTTT.

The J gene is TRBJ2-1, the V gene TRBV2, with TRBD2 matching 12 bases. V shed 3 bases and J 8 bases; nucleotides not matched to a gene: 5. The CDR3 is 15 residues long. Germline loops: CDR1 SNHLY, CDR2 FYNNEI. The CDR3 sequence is CASSETSGRAYEQFF. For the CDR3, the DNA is TGTGCCAGCAGTGAGACTAGCGGGAGAGCCTATGAGCAGTTCTTC.

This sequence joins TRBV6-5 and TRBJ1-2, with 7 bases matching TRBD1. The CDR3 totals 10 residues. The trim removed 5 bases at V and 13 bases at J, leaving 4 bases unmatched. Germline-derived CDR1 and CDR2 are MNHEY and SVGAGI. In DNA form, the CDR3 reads TGTGCCAGCAGTGGACAGGTGCCCACCTTC. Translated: CASSGQVPTF.

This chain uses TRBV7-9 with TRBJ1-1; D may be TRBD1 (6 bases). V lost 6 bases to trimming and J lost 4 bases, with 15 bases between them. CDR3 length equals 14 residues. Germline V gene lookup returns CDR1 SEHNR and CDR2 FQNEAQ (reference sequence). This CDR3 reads CASSFIRGGTEAFF. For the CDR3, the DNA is TGTGCCAGCAGTTTTATTAGGGGGGGCACTGAAGCTTTCTTT.

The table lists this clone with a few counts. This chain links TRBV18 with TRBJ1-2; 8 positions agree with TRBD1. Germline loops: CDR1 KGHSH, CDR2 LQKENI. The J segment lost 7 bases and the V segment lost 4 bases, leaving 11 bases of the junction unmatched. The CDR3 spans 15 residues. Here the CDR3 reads CASSQDRDRLGGYTF. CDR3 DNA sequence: TGTGCCAGCTCACAGGACCGGGACAGGTTAGGTGGCTACACCTTC.

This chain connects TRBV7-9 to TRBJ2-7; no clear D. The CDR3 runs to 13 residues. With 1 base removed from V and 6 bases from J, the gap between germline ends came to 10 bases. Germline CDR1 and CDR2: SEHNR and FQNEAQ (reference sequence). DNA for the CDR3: TGTGCCAGCAGCTTAGATACGAGGACCGAGCAGTACTTC. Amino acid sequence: CASSLDTRTEQYF.

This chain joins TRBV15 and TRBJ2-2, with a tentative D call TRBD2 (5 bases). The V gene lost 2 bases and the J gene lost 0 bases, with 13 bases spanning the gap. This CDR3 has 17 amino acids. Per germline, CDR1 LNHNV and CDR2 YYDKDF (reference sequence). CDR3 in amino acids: CATSRKLDSSNTGELFF. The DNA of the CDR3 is TGTGCCACCAGCAGAAAATTGGACTCGTCGAACACCGGGGAGCTGTTTTTT.

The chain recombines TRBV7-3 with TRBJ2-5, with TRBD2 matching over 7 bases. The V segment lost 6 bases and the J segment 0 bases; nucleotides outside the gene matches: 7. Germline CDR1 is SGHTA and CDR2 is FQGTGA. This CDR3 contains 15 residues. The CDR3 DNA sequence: TGTGCCAGCAGTCAGACTAGCCGGAACCAAGAGACCCAGTACTTC. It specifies CASSQTSRNQETQYF.

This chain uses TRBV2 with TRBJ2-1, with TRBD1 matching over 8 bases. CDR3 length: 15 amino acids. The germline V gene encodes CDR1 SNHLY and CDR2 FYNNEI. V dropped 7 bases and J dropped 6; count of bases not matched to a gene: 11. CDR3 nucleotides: TGTGCCAGCAATGGTCGACAGGGGAAACGCAATGAGCAGTTCTTC. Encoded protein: CASNGRQGKRNEQFF.